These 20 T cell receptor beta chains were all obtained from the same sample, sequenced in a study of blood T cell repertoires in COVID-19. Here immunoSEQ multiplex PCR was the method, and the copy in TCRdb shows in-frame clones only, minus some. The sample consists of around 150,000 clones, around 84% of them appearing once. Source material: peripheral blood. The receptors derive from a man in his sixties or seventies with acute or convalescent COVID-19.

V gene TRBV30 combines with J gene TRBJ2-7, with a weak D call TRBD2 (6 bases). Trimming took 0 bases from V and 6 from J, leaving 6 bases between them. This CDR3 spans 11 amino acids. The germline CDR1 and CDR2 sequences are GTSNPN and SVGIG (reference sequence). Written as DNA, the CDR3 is TGTGCCTGGAGTGTAGCGGGCGAGCAGTACTTC. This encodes CAWSVAGEQYF.

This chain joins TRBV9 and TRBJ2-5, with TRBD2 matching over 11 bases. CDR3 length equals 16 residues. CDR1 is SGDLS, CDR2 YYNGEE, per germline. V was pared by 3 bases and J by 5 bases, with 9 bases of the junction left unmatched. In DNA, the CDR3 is TGTGCCAGCAGCGCTCAATCTAGCGGGAGGTGGGAGACCCAGTACTTC. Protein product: CASSAQSSGRWETQYF.

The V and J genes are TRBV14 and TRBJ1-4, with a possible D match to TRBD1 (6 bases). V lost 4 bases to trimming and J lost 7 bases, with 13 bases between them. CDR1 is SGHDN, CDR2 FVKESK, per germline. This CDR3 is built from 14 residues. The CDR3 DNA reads TGTGCCAGCAGCCCCCGTACAGGGTTTGAAAAACTGTTTTTT. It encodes CASSPRTGFEKLFF.

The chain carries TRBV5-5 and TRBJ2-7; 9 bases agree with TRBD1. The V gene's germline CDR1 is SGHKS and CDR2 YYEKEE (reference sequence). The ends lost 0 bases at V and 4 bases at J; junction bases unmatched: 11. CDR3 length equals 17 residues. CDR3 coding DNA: TGTGCCAGCAGCTTGGGTCTACGGGACAGGGTTCCTTACGAGCAGTACTTC. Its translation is CASSLGLRDRVPYEQYF.

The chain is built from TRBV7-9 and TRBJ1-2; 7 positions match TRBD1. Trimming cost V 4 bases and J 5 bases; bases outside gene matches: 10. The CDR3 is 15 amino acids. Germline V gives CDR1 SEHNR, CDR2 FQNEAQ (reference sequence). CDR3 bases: TGTGCCAGCAGCTCAAATTCGGACAGGAGTTATGGCTACACCTTC. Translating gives CASSSNSDRSYGYTF.

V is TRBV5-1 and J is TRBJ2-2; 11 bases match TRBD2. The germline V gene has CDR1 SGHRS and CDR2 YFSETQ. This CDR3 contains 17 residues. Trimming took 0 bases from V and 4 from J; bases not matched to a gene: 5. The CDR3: CASSLELAGVGTGELFF. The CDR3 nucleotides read TGCGCCAGCAGCTTGGAACTAGCGGGAGTCGGCACCGGGGAGCTGTTTTTT.

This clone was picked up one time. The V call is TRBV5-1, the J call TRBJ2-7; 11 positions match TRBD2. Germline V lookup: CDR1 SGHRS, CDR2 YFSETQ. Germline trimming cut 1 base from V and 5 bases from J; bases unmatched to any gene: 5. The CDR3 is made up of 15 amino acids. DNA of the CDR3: TGCGCCAGCAGCTTGCGTAGCGGGAGGGCCAACGAGCAGTACTTC. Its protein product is CASSLRSGRANEQYF.

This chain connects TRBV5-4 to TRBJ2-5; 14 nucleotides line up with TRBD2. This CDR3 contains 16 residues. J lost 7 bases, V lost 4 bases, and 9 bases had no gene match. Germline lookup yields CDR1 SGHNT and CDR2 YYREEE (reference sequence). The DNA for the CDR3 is TGTGCCAGCAGCCCTAGGACTAGCGGGAGGTTGGGGACCCAGTACTTC. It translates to CASSPRTSGRLGTQYF.

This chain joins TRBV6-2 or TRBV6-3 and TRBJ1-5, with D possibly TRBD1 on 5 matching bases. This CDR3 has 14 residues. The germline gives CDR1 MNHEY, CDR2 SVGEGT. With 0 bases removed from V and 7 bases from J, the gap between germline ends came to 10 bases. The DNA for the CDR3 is TGTGCCAGCAGTTACTCTTTCGGGGGGCAGCCCCAGCATTTT. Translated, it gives CASSYSFGGQPQHF.

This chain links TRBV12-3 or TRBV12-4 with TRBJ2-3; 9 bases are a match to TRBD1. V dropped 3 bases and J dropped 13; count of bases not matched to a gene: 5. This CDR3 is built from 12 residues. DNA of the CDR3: TGTGCCAGCAGTTTCGGGACAGGGAAGAAGTATTTT. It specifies CASSFGTGKKYF.

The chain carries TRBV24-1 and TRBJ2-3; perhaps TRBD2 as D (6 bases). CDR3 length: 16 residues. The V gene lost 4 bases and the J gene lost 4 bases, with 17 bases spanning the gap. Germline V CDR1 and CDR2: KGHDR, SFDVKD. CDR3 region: CATSDPKSGLADTQYF. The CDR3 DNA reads TGTGCCACCAGTGACCCTAAGTCGGGACTTGCAGATACGCAGTATTTT.

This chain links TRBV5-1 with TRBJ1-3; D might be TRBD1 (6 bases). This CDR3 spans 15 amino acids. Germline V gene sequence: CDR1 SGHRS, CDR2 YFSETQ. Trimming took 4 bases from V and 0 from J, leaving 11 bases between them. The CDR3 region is CASSLDRSSGNTIYF. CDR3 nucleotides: TGCGCCAGCAGCCTTGACAGGAGCTCTGGAAACACCATATATTTT. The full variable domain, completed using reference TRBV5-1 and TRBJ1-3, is KAGVTQTPRYLIKTRGQQVTLSCSPISGHRSVSWYQQTPGQGLQFLFEYFSETQRNKGNFPGRFSGRQFSNSRSEMNVSTLELGDSALYLCASSLDRSSGNTIYFGEGSWLTVV.

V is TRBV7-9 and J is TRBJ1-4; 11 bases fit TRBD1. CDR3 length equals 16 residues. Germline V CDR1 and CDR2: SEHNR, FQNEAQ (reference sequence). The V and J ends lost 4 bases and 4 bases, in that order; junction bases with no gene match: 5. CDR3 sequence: CASSSAGTGGNEKLFF. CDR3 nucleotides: TGTGCCAGCAGCTCCGCGGGGACAGGGGGTAATGAAAAACTGTTTTTT.

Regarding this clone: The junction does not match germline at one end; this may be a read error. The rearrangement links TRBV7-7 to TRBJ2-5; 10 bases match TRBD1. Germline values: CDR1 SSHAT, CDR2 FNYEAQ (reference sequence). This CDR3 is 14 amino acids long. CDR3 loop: CASSLDRGHGTQYF. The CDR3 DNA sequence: TGTGCTAGCAGCTTAGACAGGGGGCACGGGACCCAGTACTTC.

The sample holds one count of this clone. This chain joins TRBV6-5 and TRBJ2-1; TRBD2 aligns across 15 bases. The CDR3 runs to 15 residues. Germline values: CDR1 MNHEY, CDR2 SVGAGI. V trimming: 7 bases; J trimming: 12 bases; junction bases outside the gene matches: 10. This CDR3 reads CASTRGTSGGFVQFF. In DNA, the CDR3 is TGTGCCAGCACTCGGGGGACTAGCGGGGGGTTTGTGCAGTTCTTC.

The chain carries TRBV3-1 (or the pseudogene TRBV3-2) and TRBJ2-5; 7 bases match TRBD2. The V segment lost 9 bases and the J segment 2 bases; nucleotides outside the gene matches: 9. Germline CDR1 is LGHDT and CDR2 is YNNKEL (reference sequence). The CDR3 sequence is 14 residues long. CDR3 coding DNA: TGTGCCAGTTGCTGGGGGGGGTCTCAAGAGACCCAGTACTTC. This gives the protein CASCWGGSQETQYF.

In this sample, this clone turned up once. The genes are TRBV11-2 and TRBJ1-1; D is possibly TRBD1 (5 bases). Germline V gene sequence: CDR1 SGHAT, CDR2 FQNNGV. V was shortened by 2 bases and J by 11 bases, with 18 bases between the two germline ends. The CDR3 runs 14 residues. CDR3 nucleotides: TGTGCCAGCAGCTTATCAGACAGCCCGGGAGGGGCTTTCTTT. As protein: CASSLSDSPGGAFF. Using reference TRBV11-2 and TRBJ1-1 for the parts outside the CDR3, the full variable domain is EAGVAQSPRYKIIEKRQSVAFWCNPISGHATLYWYQQILGQGPKLLIQFQNNGVVDDSQLPKDRFSAERLKGVDSTLKIQPAKLEDSAVYLCASSLSDSPGGAFFGQGTRLTVV.

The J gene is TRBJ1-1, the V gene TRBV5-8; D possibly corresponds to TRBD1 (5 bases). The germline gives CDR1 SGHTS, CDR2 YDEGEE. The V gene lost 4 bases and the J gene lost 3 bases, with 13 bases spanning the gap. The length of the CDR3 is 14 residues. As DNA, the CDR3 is TGTGCCAGCAGCCCGTCACGGGGGGACACTGAAGCTTTCTTT. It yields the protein CASSPSRGDTEAFF.

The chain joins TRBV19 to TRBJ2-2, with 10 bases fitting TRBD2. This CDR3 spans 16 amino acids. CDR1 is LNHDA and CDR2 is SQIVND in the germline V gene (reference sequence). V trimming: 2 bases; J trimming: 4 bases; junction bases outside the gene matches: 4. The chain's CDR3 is CASSISLAGVTGELFF. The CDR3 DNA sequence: TGTGCCAGTAGTATAAGCCTAGCGGGGGTCACCGGGGAGCTGTTTTTT. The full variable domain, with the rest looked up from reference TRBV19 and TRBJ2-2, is DGGITQSPKYLFRKEGQNVTLSCEQNLNHDAMYWYRQDPGQGLRLIYYSQIVNDFQKGDIAEGYSVSREKKESFPLTVTSAQKNPTAFYLCASSISLAGVTGELFFGEGSRLTVL.

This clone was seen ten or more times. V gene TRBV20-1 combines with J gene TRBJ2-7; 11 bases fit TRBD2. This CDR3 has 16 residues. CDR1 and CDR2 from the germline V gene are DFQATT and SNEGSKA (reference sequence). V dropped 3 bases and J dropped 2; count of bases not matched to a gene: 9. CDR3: CSASILAGVPPYEQYF. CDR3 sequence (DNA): TGCAGTGCTAGTATACTAGCGGGAGTCCCGCCCTACGAGCAGTACTTC.